The TCR beta chain described here comes from a study of T cell repertoires and HLA-DP antigens. Pre-culture CD4+ samples were sequenced deeply, targeting hundreds of thousands of T cell genomes. Profiling relied on immunoSEQ multiplex PCR, and the TCRdb table lists in-frame clones only, not all of them. Of roughly 73,000 clones listed, roughly 75% are singletons. In the case of this clone: Its antigen is not known.

Study results and caveats: Responder cells were total CD4+ cells with a HeLa antigen-presenting system. No separate analysis of naive versus memory CD4+ cells was done. Average cumulative frequency of previously undetected clones was 30% to 40% against one allele and under 60% against the other.

V shed 4 bases and J 4 bases; nucleotides not matched to a gene: 5. Germline-derived CDR1 and CDR2 are MNHNS and SASEGT. The length of the CDR3 is 15 residues. The V gene is TRBV6-1, the J gene TRBJ2-3; 10 nucleotides agree with TRBD1. Material: CD4+ T cells from PBMCs. This clonotype was sampled from a man aged 60-69 years in good health and CMV-seronegative. CDR3 amino acids: CASSAAGTGADTQYF. DNA for the CDR3: TGTGCCAGCAGTGCCGCGGGGACAGGGGCAGATACGCAGTATTTT.